The T cell receptor beta chain described here comes from a study of T cells in Graves' hyperthyroidism and ophthalmopathy. Study results and limitations: A model of 13 V-J features distinguished ophthalmopathy from stable hyperthyroidism. Most thyroid clonotypes expanded above 0.001 were also detected in blood.

The CDR3 runs 12 residues. Comments on this clonotype: Its cognate antigen is unknown.

Investigators excluded patients with uncontrolled infection, other autoimmune disease, pregnancy or lactation. Diagnostic decisions used clinical symptoms, serum thyroxine and TRAb, thyroid ultrasound and orbital computed tomography. Amplification of TCR beta CDR3 regions was performed using RNA transcripts as template. First-round RT-PCR targeting the TCR CDR3 was performed with the HTBI primer set. A single record per CDR3 protein comes from TCRdb applying MiXCR to the multiplex PCR reads. The table lists about 640,000 distinct CDR3 sequences, roughly 45% of them singletons, with roughly 7.2% in the top ten.

The chain joins TRBV12-3 or TRBV12-4 to TRBJ1-2; tentatively, D is TRBD1 (6 bases). The receptor's source is an adult man with Graves' disease, either hyperthyroidism or ophthalmopathy (not recorded which). The sample consisted of peripheral blood or thyroid tissue (not recorded which). CDR3 coding DNA: TGTGCTACCGACAGGTCGAACTATGGCTACACCTTC. This codes for CATDRSNYGYTF.